A single sample is the source of the 13 T cell receptor beta chains below, sequenced in a study of cytomegalovirus exposure and HLA in healthy donors. PCR involved 60 Vbeta and 13 Jbeta primers. The data were produced by immunoSEQ multiplex PCR, yet TCRdb's version contains in-frame clones alone and is incomplete. The table records 42,000 or so clones, 50% of them present only once. Sequencing was carried out using PBMCs. The receptor source for this set is a human donor in good health.

The chain joins TRBV6-5 to TRBJ2-7, with 12 bases that match TRBD2. Germline assignment: CDR1 MNHEY and CDR2 SVGAGI. Trimming took 5 bases from V and 3 from J; bases not matched to a gene: 5. CDR3 length: 15 residues. The CDR3 DNA is TGTGCCAGCAGTCCGACTAGCGGGGGCATCTACGAGCAGTACTTC. Translating gives CASSPTSGGIYEQYF.

This clone was observed a handful of times. The chain recombines TRBV27 with TRBJ2-3; a weak D match, TRBD1 (6 bases). Germline assignment: CDR1 MNHEY and CDR2 SMNVEV (reference sequence). The V and J ends lost 3 bases and 0 bases respectively, with 16 bases between them. This CDR3 contains 17 residues. The CDR3 loop reads CASSFLLKTGSTDTQYF. CDR3 bases: TGTGCCAGCAGTTTTCTCCTAAAGACAGGTAGCACAGATACGCAGTATTTT.

The rearrangement joins TRBV5-4 to TRBJ1-1; 9 nucleotides match TRBD1. The CDR3 length is 15 residues. The germline CDR1 and CDR2 sequences are SGHNT and YYREEE (reference sequence). Trimming at V came to 3 bases and at J to 1 base, leaving 4 bases not matched to a gene. The chain's CDR3 is CASSSQGAPNTEAFF. The CDR3 nucleotides read TGTGCCAGCAGCTCACAGGGGGCGCCGAACACTGAAGCTTTCTTT.

The rearrangement links TRBV7-8 to TRBJ2-7, with TRBD1 as a possible D gene (6 bases). Germline V CDR1 and CDR2: SGHVS, FQNEAQ. The CDR3 contains 15 residues. V lost 5 bases to trimming and J lost 0 bases, with 14 bases between them. CDR3 residues: CASSTHRVSSYEQYF. The CDR3 DNA sequence: TGTGCCAGCAGCACCCACAGGGTCTCCTCCTACGAGCAGTACTTC.

V and J are TRBV7-2 and TRBJ1-6; possible D gene TRBD1, 5 bases. Trimming stripped 1 base from V and 0 bases from J, with 13 bases between. The CDR3 loop spans 18 amino acids. Germline V gene lookup returns CDR1 SGHTA and CDR2 FQGNSA. In DNA, the CDR3 is TGTGCCAGCAGCTTAGGTGTGACAGCTGACTCCTATAATTCACCCCTCCACTTT. It yields the protein CASSLGVTADSYNSPLHF.

In its sample, this clone was seen a few times. V and J are TRBV6-5 and TRBJ2-3, with D tentatively TRBD1 (6 bases). Trimming took 2 bases from V and 0 from J, leaving 6 bases between them. The length of the CDR3 is 14 residues. CDR1 is MNHEY and CDR2 is SVGAGI in the germline V gene. DNA for the CDR3: TGTGCCAGCAGTTACAGGGGGAGCACAGATACGCAGTATTTT. This sequence encodes CASSYRGSTDTQYF.

This chain connects TRBV6-6 to TRBJ1-4, with 10 bases identical to TRBD1. V trimming: 2 bases; J trimming: 7 bases; junction bases outside the gene matches: 4. CDR3 length: 15 residues. The V gene's germline CDR1 is MNHNY and CDR2 SVGAGI (reference sequence). The CDR3 loop is CASSYATGGGEKLFF. DNA of the CDR3: TGTGCCAGCAGTTACGCGACAGGGGGCGGTGAAAAACTGTTTTTT.

In its sample, this clone was seen a few times. This chain links TRBV7-2 with TRBJ1-2; the match to TRBD1 covers 9 bases. In germline, CDR1 is SGHTA, CDR2 FQGNSA. J gave up 4 bases and V 2 bases, and 5 bases lay outside the gene matches. The CDR3 contains 15 residues. The CDR3 DNA sequence: TGTGCCAGCAGCTTATATACAGGGGGCAGCTATGGCTACACCTTC. Amino acid sequence: CASSLYTGGSYGYTF.

The rearrangement uses TRBV6-6 and TRBJ1-5; TRBD1 agrees at 12 bases. Germline values: CDR1 MNHNY, CDR2 SVGAGI (reference sequence). With V trimmed by 5 bases and J by 5 bases, 7 bases remained unmatched. The CDR3 runs to 16 residues. As DNA, the CDR3 is TGTGCCAGCAGTACCGGGACAGGGGGCTCGTATCAGCCCCAGCATTTT. Its translation: CASSTGTGGSYQPQHF.

V gene TRBV5-1 combines with J gene TRBJ1-1, with TRBD1 matching 8 bases. This CDR3 region has 15 residues. Germline CDR1 and CDR2: SGHRS and YFSETQ. V trimming: 4 bases; J trimming: 1 base; junction bases outside the gene matches: 6. The CDR3 sequence: CASSLPDRENTEAFF. The CDR3 nucleotides are TGCGCCAGCAGCCTACCGGACAGGGAGAACACTGAAGCTTTCTTT.

The chain joins TRBV6-1 to TRBJ2-1; 14 nucleotides line up with TRBD2. With V trimmed by 5 bases and J by 5 bases, 2 bases remained unmatched. CDR3 length equals 15 residues. Germline V gene lookup returns CDR1 MNHNS and CDR2 SASEGT. CDR3 in amino acids: CASSRLAGGDNEQFF. The CDR3 DNA is TGTGCCAGCAGTCGACTAGCGGGAGGGGACAATGAGCAGTTCTTC.

This chain joins TRBV4-3 and TRBJ2-5; possible D gene TRBD2, 5 bases. This CDR3 is 17 amino acids long. The germline V and J ends were trimmed by 3 bases and 2 bases, with 19 bases remaining between them. CDR1 is LGHNA and CDR2 is YSLEER in the germline V gene. This CDR3 is CASSHPGLPGGQETQYF. CDR3 coding DNA: TGCGCCAGCAGCCACCCCGGACTTCCCGGCGGGCAAGAGACCCAGTACTTC.

This clone was picked up a small number of times. This chain connects TRBV5-5 to TRBJ1-6, with TRBD1 identical over 8 bases. The CDR3 spans 18 residues. After removal of 3 bases from V and 2 bases from J, the junction contained 10 bases not matched to a gene. Germline CDR1 and CDR2: SGHKS and YYEKEE (reference sequence). Written as DNA, the CDR3 is TGTGCCAGCAGCTCCATCTTTTCAGGGGGCGCCTATAATTCACCCCTCCACTTT. It translates to CASSSIFSGGAYNSPLHF.